This T cell receptor (beta chain) was obtained from a study of T cells in narcolepsy (dated by TCRdb to 2016 to 2019). For the wider study: The study enrolled patients with narcolepsy type 1 or type 2 (NT1, NT2) together with healthy control donors. The study used TCR Vbeta sequencing to track clonotypes in blood and CSF while looking for autoreactive T cells in narcolepsy patients that target self-antigens of hypocretin neurons (hypocretin, TRIB2).

As to this clone: There is no known antigen for this receptor. Base qualities were left out, and no much larger clone turns up one base away.

V lost 5 bases and J lost 6 bases, and the count of bases not matched to a germline gene is 3. Taken from cysteine to phenylalanine, the CDR3 has 14 residues. The CDR3 DNA has 42 bases and is translated from base 1. Sequences MDHEN (CDR1) and SYDVKM (CDR2) are obtained from the germline V gene. For TCR Vbeta sequencing, memory CD4+ T cells were sorted ex vivo from the peripheral blood of both healthy controls and narcolepsy patients. The library was made by the immunoSEQ multiplex PCR assay. TCRdb retrieved this table from immuneACCESS and kept in-frame rearrangements only. Not all clones are present; in checked studies, unresolved V genes account for under half, and no reason is known for the remainder. The sample table contains fewer than 35,000 clones; only one count was recorded for around 83% of them. About 3% of the sample is in the top ten clones. The study at large found these results: Autoreactive clonotypes were reported to be detected serially in the blood of the same patients and of different patients, but not in the blood of healthy controls. Plots comparing CSF and blood CD4+ T cell clonotypes from the same patient highlighted HCRT-specific and TRIB2-specific autoreactive clonotypes. Patients and controls had comparable numbers of sequenced blood memory CD4+ clonotypes, averaging about 37,000 and 33,000, respectively. Certain blood memory CD4+ repertoires from patients and controls had no sequences that matched autoreactive T cell clones.

The chain employs TRBV28 and TRBJ1-4, with 10 middle bases fitting TRBD1. The sample taken for sequencing was CD45RA- memory CD4+ T cells from PBMCs. The cell subset or site label, read with the paper, signifies: memory T cells sorted ex vivo from peripheral blood. The receptor's source is a human donor with narcolepsy. The DNA reads as follows: TGTGCCAGCAGTCTGGACAGGGGGGATGAAAAACTGTTTTTT. Its protein is CASSLDRGDEKLFF.